Below, 27 T cell receptor beta chains from the same sample are listed, as sequenced in a study of blood T cell repertoires in COVID-19. Sequencing was performed with immunoSEQ multiplex PCR; in TCRdb, only in-frame clones are kept and a portion is missing. The profile shows fewer than 110,000 clones, approximately 88% of them singletons. Sequencing used peripheral blood. All receptors derive from a human donor in a cohort sampled during active COVID-19.

This chain uses TRBV7-9 with TRBJ2-3; D is possibly TRBD2 (7 bases). CDR1 and CDR2 from the germline V gene are SEHNR and FQNEAQ (reference sequence). The CDR3 runs to 16 residues. V gave up 5 bases and J gave up 0 bases, with 15 bases separating them. CDR3 nucleotides: TGTGCCAGCAGCCGTATGGGGGGGGCTAGCACAGATACGCAGTATTTT. As protein: CASSRMGGASTDTQYF.

The CDR3 sequence: CASSLARGDPRETQYF. DNA of the CDR3: TGTGCCAGCAGCTTAGCGCGGGGCGACCCCCGGGAGACCCAGTACTTC. The chain has TRBV7-9 and TRBJ2-5, with TRBD2 as a possible D gene (6 bases). V lost 0 bases and J lost 5, with 16 bases in between. The CDR3 totals 16 residues. Per germline, CDR1 SEHNR and CDR2 FQNEAQ (reference sequence).

The V and J genes are TRBV13 and TRBJ1-2; the match to TRBD1 covers 9 bases. CDR3 length: 17 amino acids. Germline V gives CDR1 PRHDT, CDR2 FYEKMQ (reference sequence). V dropped 5 bases and J dropped 2; count of bases not matched to a gene: 12. Here the CDR3 DNA reads TGTGCCAGCAGCCAGGGGTTAAGACAGGGGGGAAACTATGGCTACACCTTC. Translated, it gives CASSQGLRQGGNYGYTF.

The rearrangement uses TRBV14 and TRBJ1-5; 8 bases match TRBD1. Germline trimming cut 2 bases from V and 2 bases from J; bases unmatched to any gene: 8. CDR1 and CDR2 (germline): SGHDN, FVKESK. The CDR3 has 17 amino acids. The CDR3 coding sequence is TGTGCCAGCAGCCAACAGGGGGCGCATAAGGGCAATCAGCCCCAGCATTTT. Amino acids: CASSQQGAHKGNQPQHF.

The chain has TRBV19 and TRBJ1-1, with unresolved D. The CDR3 totals 14 residues. Germline V gene lookup returns CDR1 LNHDA and CDR2 SQIVND (reference sequence). The V end lost 3 bases, the J end lost 0 bases, and 8 bases lay between the germline ends. For the CDR3, the DNA is TGTGCCAGTAGTATTCTGGAGATGAACACTGAAGCTTTCTTT. Protein product: CASSILEMNTEAFF.

This sequence joins TRBV12-3 or TRBV12-4 and TRBJ1-2; the D is unclear. V was cut by 8 bases and J by 7 bases, with 17 bases left in between. This CDR3 comprises 13 residues. The CDR3 DNA is TGTGCCAGCCGGTTCGAGGGCATGGGTGGCTACACCTTC. This codes for CASRFEGMGGYTF.

A remark on this clone: In the same sample, other DNA sequences code for this CDR3. The chain has TRBV6-5 and TRBJ2-7; D perhaps matches TRBD1 (7 bases). Germline V lookup: CDR1 MNHEY, CDR2 SVGAGI. The CDR3 runs 14 residues. Trimming stripped 6 bases from V and 4 bases from J, with 16 bases between. CDR3 in DNA: TGTGCCAGCAGCCGACAGGGTGGAGGGTACGAGCAGTACTTC. Residues: CASSRQGGGYEQYF.

The count of this clone is one. The CDR3 here is CASSASHAGSTEAFF. The CDR3 DNA reads as TGTGCCAGCAGCGCATCACACGCGGGAAGCACTGAAGCTTTCTTT. The chain joins TRBV9 to TRBJ1-1; D uncertain. Germline CDR1 and CDR2: SGDLS and YYNGEE. V shed 3 bases and J shed 4 bases, with 16 bases lying between them. The CDR3 is made up of 15 amino acids.

The rearrangement joins TRBV15 to TRBJ1-5; D not resolved. V was trimmed by 2 bases and J by 0 bases, leaving 8 bases between them. CDR3 length equals 15 residues. Germline V gene lookup returns CDR1 LNHNV and CDR2 YYDKDF (reference sequence). The CDR3 bases are TGTGCCACCAGCAGATCCACAAATAGCAATCAGCCCCAGCATTTT. This sequence encodes CATSRSTNSNQPQHF. The full variable domain, rest sourced from reference TRBV15 and TRBJ1-5, is DAMVIQNPRYQVTQFGKPVTLSCSQTLNHNVMYWYQQKSSQAPKLLFHYYDKDFNNEADTPDNFQSRRPNTSFCFLDIRSPGLGDTAMYLCATSRSTNSNQPQHFGDGTRLSIL.

This chain uses TRBV2 with TRBJ1-4; 7 nucleotides match TRBD1. V trimming: 6 bases; J trimming: 6 bases; junction bases outside the gene matches: 10. Looked up from germline, CDR1 is SNHLY and CDR2 is FYNNEI. This CDR3 comprises 15 residues. DNA of the CDR3: TGTGCCAGCAGGGCCAACAGGGGCGAGGATGAAAAACTGTTTTTT. Translation: CASRANRGEDEKLFF.

Only one count was recorded for this clone. V gene TRBV19 combines with J gene TRBJ1-5; 9 bases agree with TRBD1. The CDR3 length is 15 residues. Looked up from germline, CDR1 is LNHDA and CDR2 is SQIVND (reference sequence). Trimming cost V 6 bases and J 2 bases; bases outside gene matches: 5. The CDR3 sequence is CASRGTGRGNQPQHF. CDR3 in DNA: TGTGCCAGTAGGGGGACAGGGAGAGGCAATCAGCCCCAGCATTTT.

This chain connects TRBV12-3 or TRBV12-4 to TRBJ2-2; TRBD1 matches 8 bases. Trimming removed 7 bases from V and 5 bases from J; junction bases left unmatched: 3. The CDR3 runs to 13 residues. The CDR3 loop is CASKQGATGELFF. CDR3 sequence (DNA): TGTGCCAGCAAGCAGGGGGCTACCGGGGAGCTGTTTTTT.

The V gene is TRBV2, the J gene TRBJ1-4, with unresolved D. V dropped 9 bases and J dropped 3 bases, with 11 bases sitting between them. The CDR3 has 13 residues. Germline CDR1 is SNHLY and CDR2 is FYNNEI. CDR3 bases: TGTGCCAGTTTCGGTGCGGCTAATGAAAAACTGTTTTTT. It is translated as CASFGAANEKLFF.

This clone was seen a single time. The chain uses TRBV7-9 and TRBJ2-1; 7 bases match TRBD1. The ends lost 4 bases at V and 3 bases at J; junction bases unmatched: 9. CDR1 and CDR2 (germline): SEHNR, FQNEAQ (reference sequence). This CDR3 is built from 16 residues. CDR3 DNA: TGTGCCAGCAGCTCCTCCGGGACAGATTTCTACAATGAGCAGTTCTTC. It encodes CASSSSGTDFYNEQFF.

V and J are TRBV18 and TRBJ2-3; D is unclear. Germline loops: CDR1 KGHSH, CDR2 LQKENI. The CDR3 has 15 residues. The V end lost 2 bases, the J end lost 0 bases, and 9 bases lay between the germline ends. CDR3 loop: CASSPYTSSTDTQYF. DNA of the CDR3: TGTGCCAGCTCACCATACACCTCTAGCACAGATACGCAGTATTTT. Full variable domain (missing parts from reference TRBV18 and TRBJ2-3): NAGVMQNPRHLVRRRGQEARLRCSPMKGHSHVYWYRQLPEEGLKFMVYLQKENIIDESGMPKERFSAEFPKEGPSILRIQQVVRGDSAAYFCASSPYTSSTDTQYFGPGTRLTVL.

The rearrangement links TRBV2 to TRBJ1-2, with D perhaps matching TRBD1 (5 bases). CDR3 length: 13 residues. With 3 bases removed from V and 5 bases from J, the gap between germline ends came to 10 bases. Looked up from germline, CDR1 is SNHLY and CDR2 is FYNNEI. The CDR3 reads CASSDKAGYGYTF. In DNA form, the CDR3 reads TGTGCCAGCAGTGATAAGGCAGGGTATGGCTACACCTTC.

The CDR3 nucleotides read TGTGCCAGCTCACCGAGACCGGGACTAGCGGGCTACTCGAACACCGGGGAGCTGTTTTTT. Its protein is CASSPRPGLAGYSNTGELFF. The V and J genes are TRBV18 and TRBJ2-2; 12 bases line up with TRBD2. The CDR3 runs to 20 residues. CDR1 KGHSH and CDR2 LQKENI come from the germline V gene. V was pared by 3 bases and J by 0 bases, with 11 bases of the junction left unmatched.

The CDR3 DNA follows: TGTGCCAGCAGTTCAACAGGGCAACTGTTTTTT. Its translation is CASSSTGQLFF. The chain is built from TRBV12-3 or TRBV12-4 and TRBJ1-4; maybe TRBD1 (6 bases). V was shortened by 4 bases and J by 12 bases, with 9 bases between the two germline ends. The CDR3 is 11 residues long.

This rearrangement joins TRBV11-2 to TRBJ2-5; the D gene is possibly TRBD2 (7 bases). The V end lost 1 base, the J end lost 1 base, and 10 bases lay between the germline ends. Germline V CDR1 and CDR2: SGHAT, FQNNGV. This CDR3 has 15 amino acids. DNA for the CDR3: TGTGCCAGCAGCTTAGTGCGGGGGCCCCAAGAGACCCAGTACTTC. Protein: CASSLVRGPQETQYF.

The chain is built from TRBV20-1 and TRBJ2-3, with 7 bases identical to TRBD2. The CDR3 contains 15 residues. V lost 3 bases, J lost 3 bases, and 9 bases stayed unmatched. Germline lookup yields CDR1 DFQATT and CDR2 SNEGSKA (reference sequence). For the CDR3, the DNA is TGCAGTGCTAGTGAAAGCGGGGCGGGGACAGATACGCAGTATTTT. This translates into CSASESGAGTDTQYF.

The chain has TRBV19 and TRBJ2-2; tentative D call: TRBD2 (5 bases). From germline, CDR1 is LNHDA and CDR2 SQIVND (reference sequence). The germline V and J ends were trimmed by 4 bases and 8 bases, with 8 bases remaining between them. The CDR3 has 12 residues. CDR3 region: CASSRERGELFF. The CDR3 DNA sequence: TGTGCCAGTAGTAGGGAGAGAGGGGAGCTGTTTTTT. Full variable domain (missing parts from reference TRBV19 and TRBJ2-2): DGGITQSPKYLFRKEGQNVTLSCEQNLNHDAMYWYRQDPGQGLRLIYYSQIVNDFQKGDIAEGYSVSREKKESFPLTVTSAQKNPTAFYLCASSRERGELFFGEGSRLTVL.

This sequence joins TRBV6-2 or TRBV6-3 and TRBJ2-2; possible D gene TRBD2, 6 bases. This CDR3 has 15 residues. Germline loops: CDR1 MNHEY, CDR2 SVGEGT. V was shortened by 0 bases and J by 5 bases, with 10 bases between the two germline ends. The CDR3 loop is CASSYSGEVTGELFF. As DNA, the CDR3 is TGTGCCAGCAGTTACTCGGGGGAGGTGACCGGGGAGCTGTTTTTT.

J is TRBJ2-2 and V is TRBV2; 9 bases align to TRBD2. Trimming removed 2 bases from V and 6 bases from J; junction bases left unmatched: 1. The CDR3 consists of 14 residues. Germline V lookup: CDR1 SNHLY, CDR2 FYNNEI. CDR3 region: CASSEPSGAGELFF. The CDR3 coding sequence is TGTGCCAGCAGTGAACCTAGCGGGGCCGGGGAGCTGTTTTTT.

The CDR3 protein is CASSWDSRSALHF. The CDR3 DNA follows: TGTGCCAGCAGTTGGGACAGCCGCTCGGCCCTCCACTTT. J is TRBJ1-6 and V is TRBV6-5, with 7 bases lining up with TRBD1. The CDR3 loop spans 13 amino acids. Unmatched junction bases numbered 8, after V lost 4 bases and J lost 14 bases. The germline V gene has CDR1 MNHEY and CDR2 SVGAGI.

This sequence joins TRBV5-1 and TRBJ1-6; D is unresolved. The CDR3 has 13 residues. Trimming left V 4 bases short and J 14 bases short, with 16 bases between. Germline CDR1 SGHRS, CDR2 YFSETQ. The CDR3, as DNA: TGCGCCAGCAGCCTGGCCGGAGTCGGCACCCTCCACTTT. Encoded protein: CASSLAGVGTLHF.

Regarding this clone: Other DNA sequences in the same sample also yield this CDR3. The chain joins TRBV5-4 to TRBJ2-2; 7 bases agree with TRBD2. The V gene's germline CDR1 is SGHNT and CDR2 YYREEE (reference sequence). With V trimmed by 0 bases and J by 3 bases, 2 bases remained unmatched. The CDR3 extends over 15 amino acids. CDR3: CASSLGAGDTGELFF. The CDR3 nucleotides are TGTGCCAGCAGCTTGGGGGCGGGGGACACCGGGGAGCTGTTTTTT. Supplemented by reference TRBV5-4 and TRBJ2-2, the full variable domain reads ETGVTQSPTHLIKTRGQQVTLRCSSQSGHNTVSWYQQALGQGPQFIFQYYREEENGRGNFPPRFSGLQFPNYSSELNVNALELDDSALYLCASSLGAGDTGELFFGEGSRLTVL.

The chain employs TRBV6-1 and TRBJ2-7; D is undetermined. The V gene's germline CDR1 is MNHNS and CDR2 SASEGT. The V and J ends lost 2 bases and 7 bases respectively, with 9 bases between them. This CDR3 is built from 12 residues. The CDR3 protein is CASSESETEQYF. CDR3 sequence (DNA): TGTGCCAGCAGTGAAAGCGAAACGGAGCAGTACTTC.